This T cell receptor (beta chain) was observed in a study of response to subunit inactivated influenza vaccine. Study findings and constraints: Few additional T cells are recruited per seasonal influenza vaccination, authors suggested.

TCRdb analysed the RT-PCR reads with MiXCR anew, one entry per CDR3 protein. The profile shows about 570,000 distinct CDR3 sequences, about 11% of them singletons. This clonotype was detected only a few times. No antigen is known for it. The data were also submitted as part of a second study, on T cells expressing NK-cell markers. As reported in that work: UMI-tagged 5'RACE template switching yielded the TCR beta cDNA. Sorted CD3+CD56+NKG2C+, CD3+CD56+NKG2C- and CD3+CD56-NKG2C+ T-cell subsets were beta-chain profiled. Leadership of the CD3+CD56-NKG2C+ fraction also belonged to these clonotypes in several donors.

This material consisted of PBMCs from blood, taken on the day of vaccination. The receptor was derived from a man aged 50 or older who received an inactivated influenza vaccine.

Here the CDR3 reads CASSSFPGQRRNNEQFF. The DNA of the CDR3 is TGTGCCAGCAGTTCGTTTCCAGGACAGCGGAGAAACAATGAGCAGTTCTTC. The J gene is TRBJ2-1, the V gene TRBV28; D is possibly TRBD1 (6 bases). The CDR3 has 17 residues. Germline V gene data show CDR1 as MDHEN and CDR2 as SYDVKM. Trimming pared 4 bases from V and 5 bases from J, leaving 21 bases between. Using reference TRBV28 and TRBJ2-1 for the parts outside the CDR3, the full variable domain is DVKVTQSSRYLVKRTGEKVFLECVQDMDHENMFWYRQDPGLGLRLIYFSYDVKMKEKGDIPEGYSVSREKKERFSLILESASTNQTSMYLCASSSFPGQRRNNEQFFGPGTRLTVL.